The T cell receptor beta chain under discussion was sequenced for a study of blood T cell repertoires in COVID-19. The CDR3 has 15 amino acids. Germline V gene lookup returns CDR1 LGHNA and CDR2 YSLEER. The junction had 6 bases not matched to a gene; V was cut back by 4 bases and J by 7 bases. The protocol was immunoSEQ multiplex PCR, while the TCRdb copy is restricted to in-frame clones and leaves out a portion. In the table there are a few hundred thousand clones, approximately 85% of which are singletons. This receptor was identified in a man in his fifties with active or convalescent COVID-19. The sequencing input was peripheral blood. The rearrangement joins TRBV4-3 to TRBJ2-1, with 11 bases fitting TRBD2. The CDR3 DNA sequence: TGCGCCAGCAGCCGTCAACTAGCGGGGGATAATGAGCAGTTCTTC. Its translation: CASSRQLAGDNEQFF.